This T cell receptor (beta chain) was captured by sequencing in a study of cytomegalovirus exposure and HLA in healthy donors. Assay: immunoSEQ multiplex PCR; the TCRdb copy retains only in-frame clones and omits some. The data contain approximately 200,000 clones, approximately 90% of them singletons. Overall study results and limits: According to the study, roughly 180 TCR beta chains were cytomegalovirus-associated. A later analysis found first-cohort TCR clusters tended to co-occur in the 130 or so validation repertoires.

A remark on this clone: Its antigen is undetermined.

Germline V gene data show CDR1 as SGHNT and CDR2 as YENEEA. The CDR3 contains 14 residues. Trimming took off 0 bases at V and 4 bases at J, with 7 bases between the two ends. J is TRBJ2-1 and V is TRBV11-3, with D maybe TRBD1 (6 bases). This TCR was recovered from a young woman in good health and CMV-seronegative. Sequenced: PBMCs. CDR3: CASSLDGQYNEQFF. In DNA, the CDR3 is TGTGCCAGCAGCTTAGATGGACAGTACAATGAGCAGTTCTTC.